These 13 T cell receptor beta chains originate from one sample sequenced in a study of shared clonotypes between healthy human individuals. Method: immunoSEQ multiplex PCR; TCRdb's copy keeps in-frame clones and lacks some. The sample records some 2.4 million clones, roughly 93% being singletons. The specimen was naive CD4+ T cells from PBMCs. Subset specified: CD45RA+ positively selected. These receptors were taken from a man between 18 and 29 years old in good health. Some clones in this sample may be carry-over from other donors' samples.

This clone was counted once. The chain's CDR3 is CASSVDPTGREQYF. The CDR3 DNA sequence: TGTGCCAGCAGCGTAGACCCGACAGGGAGGGAGCAGTACTTC. The chain joins TRBV9 to TRBJ2-7; the D gene is possibly TRBD1 (7 bases). Germline loops: CDR1 SGDLS, CDR2 YYNGEE. The CDR3 has 14 amino acids. Trimming shortened V by 0 bases and J by 7 bases, and 14 bases separated the two germline ends.

The chain carries TRBV28 and TRBJ2-2; D may match TRBD1 or TRBD2 (5 bases each). CDR1 and CDR2 (germline): MDHEN, SYDVKM. V lost 2 bases and J 0 bases, leaving 19 bases between the germline ends. The CDR3 consists of 19 residues. In DNA form, the CDR3 reads TGTGCCAGCAGTTTACCCGGGACGGCGTCCCAGACGAACACCGGGGAGCTGTTTTTT. Amino acid sequence: CASSLPGTASQTNTGELFF.

The chain employs TRBV28 and TRBJ1-3; D is unresolved. Germline V gives CDR1 MDHEN, CDR2 SYDVKM. Trimming removed 5 bases from V and 0 bases from J, with 8 bases in between. The CDR3 is 14 residues long. The CDR3 DNA reads TGTGCCAGCAGTACGACATTCTCTGGAAACACCATATATTTT. As protein: CASSTTFSGNTIYF.

This chain links TRBV9 with TRBJ2-3, with 9 bases aligning to TRBD1. CDR3 size: 15 residues. Per the germline V gene, CDR1 is SGDLS and CDR2 is YYNGEE. Trimming took 2 bases from V and 3 from J; bases not matched to a gene: 4. CDR3 DNA sequence: TGTGCCAGCAGCGTGTCCGGGACAGGGACAGATACGCAGTATTTT. Translating gives CASSVSGTGTDTQYF.

This chain connects TRBV19 to TRBJ2-2; 12 bases are shared with TRBD2. The CDR3 covers 16 residues. The V and J ends lost 3 bases and 7 bases, in that order; junction bases with no gene match: 6. Germline V lookup: CDR1 LNHDA, CDR2 SQIVND (reference sequence). CDR3: CASSIRLAGVSGELFF. CDR3 in DNA: TGTGCCAGTAGTATCCGACTAGCGGGAGTTAGCGGGGAGCTGTTTTTT.

The rearrangement uses TRBV19 and TRBJ2-2; D not certain. From germline, CDR1 is LNHDA and CDR2 SQIVND (reference sequence). Trimming shortened V by 3 bases and J by 2 bases, and 4 bases separated the two germline ends. The CDR3 covers 13 residues. This CDR3 is CASSIINTGELFF. Here the CDR3 DNA reads TGTGCCAGTAGTATCATCAACACCGGGGAGCTGTTTTTT.

This clone showed up just a few times. The V gene is TRBV2, the J gene TRBJ1-2; the D gene is possibly TRBD1 (5 bases). CDR1 is SNHLY and CDR2 is FYNNEI in the germline V gene. V shed 8 bases and J shed 7 bases, with 14 bases lying between them. This CDR3 is 12 amino acids long. The DNA of the CDR3 is TGTGCCAGCGGGCAGGGTGGCCCTGGCTACACCTTC. Amino acids: CASGQGGPGYTF.

The chain links TRBV27 to TRBJ2-2; D is undetermined. With 7 bases removed from V and 4 bases from J, the gap between germline ends came to 10 bases. CDR1 MNHEY and CDR2 SMNVEV come from the germline V gene (reference sequence). CDR3 length equals 13 residues. CDR3 sequence (DNA): TGTGCCAGCATGCGGCAGGCCACCGGGGAGCTGTTTTTT. It specifies CASMRQATGELFF.

CDR3 coding DNA: TGTGCCAGCAGCTCCGAGAGGGGTGTGAAGACCGGGGAGCTGTTTTTT. Protein product: CASSSERGVKTGELFF. The chain uses TRBV11-2 and TRBJ2-2; D may match TRBD1 or TRBD2 (5 bases each). CDR1 and CDR2 (germline): SGHAT, FQNNGV. Trimming removed 4 bases from V and 5 bases from J, with 17 bases in between. The CDR3 loop spans 16 amino acids.

The chain uses TRBV28 and TRBJ1-2; D remains unclear. This CDR3 comprises 14 residues. V was shortened by 1 base and J by 6 bases, with 12 bases between the two germline ends. Germline lookup yields CDR1 MDHEN and CDR2 SYDVKM. CDR3 sequence: CASSLLAGFNGYTF. The DNA of the CDR3 is TGTGCCAGCAGTTTATTAGCGGGGTTCAATGGCTACACCTTC.

The sample holds a few counts of this clone. CDR3: CASNPAWTISMNTEAFF. CDR3 nucleotide sequence: TGTGCCAGCAACCCCGCTTGGACAATCTCCATGAACACTGAAGCTTTCTTT. The gene calls are TRBV7-8 and TRBJ1-1, with D possibly being TRBD1 (5 bases). The CDR3 has 17 residues. V lost 7 bases, J lost 0 bases, and 21 bases lay in between. The germline CDR1 and CDR2 sequences are SGHVS and FQNEAQ. The whole variable domain, remainder taken from reference TRBV7-8 and TRBJ1-1, is GAGVSQSPRYKVAKRGQDVALRCDPISGHVSLFWYQQALGQGPEFLTYFQNEAQLDKSGLPSDRFFAERPEGSVSTLKIQRTQQEDSAVYLCASNPAWTISMNTEAFFGQGTRLTVV.

The chain has TRBV7-8 and TRBJ1-1; tentatively, D is TRBD1 (6 bases). Trimming shortened V by 5 bases and J by 5 bases, and 18 bases separated the two germline ends. The germline V gene has CDR1 SGHVS and CDR2 FQNEAQ. CDR3 size: 15 residues. Written as DNA, the CDR3 is TGTGCCAGCAGCCCTGCCAGGGGTTTCGGGACTGAAGCTTTCTTT. It specifies CASSPARGFGTEAFF.

The chain couples TRBV5-8 to TRBJ2-2, with D maybe TRBD2 (5 bases). The CDR3 loop spans 16 amino acids. The V and J ends lost 4 bases and 4 bases respectively, with 17 bases between them. Germline loops: CDR1 SGHTS, CDR2 YDEGEE. The CDR3 loop is CASSRRTGAGTGELFF. The CDR3 DNA sequence: TGTGCCAGCAGCCGAAGGACTGGAGCTGGCACCGGGGAGCTGTTTTTT.